Below, 21 T cell receptor beta chains from the same sample are listed, as sequenced in a study of beta chain features in type 1 diabetes. The sequenced template was cDNA made from the entire isolated RNA. Generated by immunoSEQ multiplex PCR, the TCRdb table keeps only in-frame clones and is missing some. In the table there are 250,000 or so clones, about 71% of which are singletons. The source material was naive CD4+ T cells from blood. All receptors come from a young man in good health.

Of note for this clone: This specimen includes other DNA sequences encoding the same CDR3. The chain has TRBV25-1 and TRBJ2-7; D might be TRBD1 (5 bases). With 3 bases removed from V and 3 bases from J, the gap between germline ends came to 6 bases. The CDR3 extends over 12 amino acids. CDR1 is MGHDK, CDR2 SYGVNS, per germline. CDR3 DNA sequence: TGTGCCAGCAGTGAGCAGGGCTACGAGCAGTACTTC. This translates into CASSEQGYEQYF.

V usage is TRBV25-1 and J usage is TRBJ2-7; TRBD2 might be the D (6 bases). The germline V gene encodes CDR1 MGHDK and CDR2 SYGVNS. This CDR3 is 14 amino acids long. V lost 2 bases and J lost 3, with 11 bases in between. CDR3 nucleotides: TGTGCCAGCAGTGAACCGGGGGATTACTACGAGCAGTACTTC. Translation gives CASSEPGDYYEQYF.

This clone has more than one count but fewer than ten. The sample contains more than one DNA sequence encoding this CDR3. J is TRBJ1-1 and V is TRBV29-1, with TRBD1 as a possible D gene (5 bases). CDR3 length: 14 amino acids. Between the trimmed V and J ends, which lost 2 bases and 1 base, there was a span of 11 bases. Looked up from germline, CDR1 is SQVTM and CDR2 is ANQGSEA. The CDR3 protein is CSVERRQTNTEAFF. The CDR3 DNA reads as TGCAGCGTTGAAAGGAGACAGACGAACACTGAAGCTTTCTTT.

This chain uses TRBV6-5 with TRBJ2-1; D might be TRBD2 (6 bases). V lost 6 bases and J 9 bases, leaving 15 bases between the germline ends. The germline CDR1 and CDR2 sequences are MNHEY and SVGAGI. The CDR3 is 13 amino acids. CDR3 nucleotide sequence: TGTGCCAGCAGCCTCCTCCACGGGAGTGAGCAGTTCTTC. This codes for CASSLLHGSEQFF.

This chain uses TRBV7-2 with TRBJ2-7, with 8 bases aligning to TRBD2. Germline V gives CDR1 SGHTA, CDR2 FQGNSA. The CDR3 totals 15 residues. V lost 5 bases and J lost 6; bases outside the gene matches: 12. The DNA for the CDR3 is TGTGCCAGCAGCATATGGTCAAGCGGGAGCGGCGAGCAGTACTTC. Amino acids: CASSIWSSGSGEQYF.

The V gene is TRBV29-1, the J gene TRBJ1-3; 9 nucleotides match TRBD1. Germline lookup yields CDR1 SQVTM and CDR2 ANQGSEA. The CDR3 is 11 amino acids. Trimming cost V 7 bases and J 8 bases; bases outside gene matches: 3. The CDR3 nucleotides read TGCAGCGCGGGACAGGGTTACACCATATATTTT. Translating gives CSAGQGYTIYF.

This clone was observed a handful of times. This rearrangement joins TRBV30 to TRBJ2-5; D is perhaps TRBD1 or TRBD2 (5 bases each). The germline CDR1 and CDR2 sequences are GTSNPN and SVGIG (reference sequence). The CDR3 consists of 14 residues. V lost 6 bases to trimming and J lost 1 base, with 15 bases between them. The CDR3 sequence is CACHGAAGQETQYF. The CDR3 region has the DNA TGTGCCTGCCACGGGGCGGCAGGCCAAGAGACCCAGTACTTC. Supplemented by reference TRBV30 and TRBJ2-5, the full variable domain reads SQTIHQWPATLVQPVGSPLSLECTVEGTSNPNLYWYRQAAGRGLQLLFYSVGIGQISSEVPQNLSASRPQDRQFILSSKKLLLSDSGFYLCACHGAAGQETQYFGPGTRLLVL.

The rearrangement joins TRBV7-8 to TRBJ2-1; maybe TRBD2 (6 bases). Trimming took off 4 bases at V and 3 bases at J, with 10 bases between the two ends. The CDR3 spans 14 residues. Germline V CDR1 and CDR2: SGHVS, FQNEAQ. The CDR3 loop is CASSSPGLYNEQFF. CDR3 sequence (DNA): TGTGCCAGCAGCTCACCGGGACTCTACAATGAGCAGTTCTTC.

The CDR3 sequence: CASSSLRGRADTQYF. The CDR3, as DNA: TGTGCCAGCAGCTCGCTCAGGGGAAGGGCAGATACGCAGTATTTT. V gene TRBV11-2 combines with J gene TRBJ2-3, with D tentatively TRBD1 (6 bases). V gave up 4 bases and J gave up 4 bases, with 15 bases separating them. Germline CDR1 SGHAT, CDR2 FQNNGV. The CDR3 extends over 15 amino acids.

The chain uses TRBV30 and TRBJ1-1; D might be TRBD1 (5 bases). The CDR3 covers 10 residues. Germline V CDR1 and CDR2: GTSNPN, SVGIG (reference sequence). V lost 5 bases to trimming and J lost 10 bases, with 11 bases between them. The CDR3 loop is CAWGRQGAFF. CDR3 DNA sequence: TGTGCCTGGGGGAGGCAGGGAGCTTTCTTT.

In this sample, this clone turned up a few times. The chain has TRBV7-9 and TRBJ2-3; D tentatively fits TRBD1 or TRBD2 (5 bases each). The CDR3 is 14 residues long. V was cut by 2 bases and J by 10 bases, with 16 bases left in between. The germline gives CDR1 SEHNR, CDR2 FQNEAQ (reference sequence). The CDR3 is CASSLWDLTRAQYF. The CDR3 DNA reads as TGTGCCAGCAGCTTATGGGACCTTACTCGAGCGCAGTATTTT.

This clone was seen a few times. This rearrangement joins TRBV7-9 to TRBJ1-4; the match to TRBD1 covers 7 bases. The CDR3 covers 14 residues. J gave up 2 bases and V 8 bases, and 5 bases lay outside the gene matches. Germline CDR1 and CDR2: SEHNR and FQNEAQ (reference sequence). The CDR3: CASGRGGTNEKLFF. CDR3 DNA: TGTGCCAGCGGCCGAGGGGGCACTAATGAAAAACTGTTTTTT.

The table lists this clone with a few counts. The V and J genes are TRBV6-5 and TRBJ2-1, with D possibly TRBD2 on 5 matching bases. Looked up from germline, CDR1 is MNHEY and CDR2 is SVGAGI. The CDR3 is 13 amino acids. Trimming cost V 8 bases and J 7 bases, with 15 bases left between them. This chain's CDR3 is CASVRTPGNEQFF. In DNA form, the CDR3 reads TGTGCCAGCGTTAGAACCCCGGGGAATGAGCAGTTCTTC.

The rearrangement uses TRBV30 and TRBJ1-2; possibly TRBD1 for D (5 bases). The CDR3 sequence is 11 residues long. The germline gives CDR1 GTSNPN, CDR2 SVGIG (reference sequence). Trimming left V 4 bases short and J 4 bases short, with 7 bases between. The CDR3 here is CAWTGSYGYTF. The CDR3 DNA reads TGTGCCTGGACAGGGTCCTATGGCTACACCTTC.

This clone was seen a handful of times. This sequence joins TRBV29-1 and TRBJ2-3; the match to TRBD2 covers 8 bases. CDR3 length: 14 amino acids. The germline gives CDR1 SQVTM, CDR2 ANQGSEA. With V trimmed by 4 bases and J by 6 bases, 9 bases remained unmatched. CDR3 in amino acids: CSVVGIAGPDTQYF. The DNA of the CDR3 is TGCAGCGTTGTTGGGATAGCGGGGCCCGATACGCAGTATTTT.

Only a few counts were recorded for this clone. The gene calls are TRBV19 and TRBJ2-1; D gene uncertain. The CDR3 contains 13 residues. Trimming removed 8 bases at V and 8 bases at J, with 16 bases between. Germline loops: CDR1 LNHDA, CDR2 SQIVND (reference sequence). The CDR3 region has the DNA TGTGCCAGTCAAGCCACTTCTAGGGATGAGCAGTTCTTC. This sequence encodes CASQATSRDEQFF.

The chain couples TRBV10-3 to TRBJ2-3; a possible D gene is TRBD1 (5 bases). This CDR3 contains 13 residues. V lost 6 bases and J lost 4, with 11 bases in between. Germline-derived CDR1 and CDR2 are ENHRY and SYGVKD. This CDR3 is CAIRGASADTQYF. The DNA for the CDR3 is TGTGCCATCAGAGGGGCGTCGGCAGATACGCAGTATTTT.

The V call is TRBV29-1, the J call TRBJ2-5; D is unresolved. Germline V gives CDR1 SQVTM, CDR2 ANQGSEA. This CDR3 is built from 11 residues. Trimming stripped 5 bases from V and 2 bases from J, with 6 bases between. Written as DNA, the CDR3 is TGCAGCGTTCACAGTCAAGAGACCCAGTACTTC. This codes for CSVHSQETQYF.

The chain recombines TRBV9 with TRBJ2-1, with 11 bases aligning to TRBD2. The CDR3 is 15 residues long. V shed 4 bases, J shed 7 bases, and the junction held 7 bases outside the gene matches. The V gene's germline CDR1 is SGDLS and CDR2 YYNGEE. The CDR3 region has the DNA TGTGCCAGCAGCATAATAGCGGGGGGGCCGAATGAGCAGTTCTTC. Translating gives CASSIIAGGPNEQFF.

The chain employs TRBV29-1 and TRBJ2-4; D is unclear. CDR1 is SQVTM and CDR2 is ANQGSEA in the germline V gene. This CDR3 comprises 12 residues. The germline V and J ends were trimmed by 1 base and 7 bases, with 8 bases remaining between them. The CDR3 DNA sequence: TGCAGCGTTGAAGTAAGCGCGAACATTCAGTACTTC. It is translated as CSVEVSANIQYF.

The chain has TRBV28 and TRBJ2-1; maybe TRBD2 (5 bases). The V gene's germline CDR1 is MDHEN and CDR2 SYDVKM. The CDR3 runs 15 residues. Trimming took 8 bases from V and 7 from J, leaving 21 bases between them. CDR3 sequence reads: CASCETKVSPNEQFF. Here the CDR3 DNA reads TGTGCCAGCTGCGAGACTAAGGTCTCCCCTAATGAGCAGTTCTTC.